This is a list of T cell receptor beta chains from one sample in a study of beta chain features in type 1 diabetes. This table comes from immunoSEQ multiplex PCR, and its TCRdb copy is limited to in-frame clones, with some not included. The sample consists of 400,000 to 550,000 clones, over 10% of them appearing once. The sample comprised naive CD4+ T cells from blood. All receptors derive from a woman under 30 in good health. Each CDR3 is given with its conserved first and last residue. The order of the fields is clone size, J gene, V gene, D gene, CDR3 protein, CDR3 DNA. D genes are given only for firm matches. Size tells how often a clone was seen (once, few, many) or the class of an expanded clone, and some rows leave it out.

clone size: NA
J gene: TRBJ2-1
V gene: TRBV4-1
D gene: NA
CDR3 protein: CASSQEAGGGFTGSYNEQFF
CDR3 DNA: TGCGCCAGCAGCCAAGAGGCCGGGGGAGGATTTACGGGTTCCTACAATGAGCAGTTCTTC

clone size: few
J gene: TRBJ2-5
V gene: TRBV5-4
D gene: NA
CDR3 protein: CASSSRVAQETQYF
CDR3 DNA: TGTGCCAGCAGCTCGCGGGTGGCCCAAGAGACCCAGTACTTC

clone size: NA
J gene: TRBJ1-2
V gene: TRBV30
D gene: NA
CDR3 protein: CAWEAGSGGGYTF
CDR3 DNA: TGTGCCTGGGAGGCAGGGTCTGGAGGTGGCTACACCTTC

clone size: few
J gene: TRBJ1-2
V gene: TRBV18
D gene: TRBD1
CDR3 protein: CASSLDRVGYTF
CDR3 DNA: TGTGCCAGCTCACTGGACAGGGTGGGCTACACCTTC

clone size: NA
J gene: TRBJ2-3
V gene: TRBV6-5
D gene: NA
CDR3 protein: CASGYERKQYF
CDR3 DNA: TGTGCCAGCGGCTATGAACGAAAGCAGTATTTT

clone size: NA
J gene: TRBJ1-1
V gene: TRBV18
D gene: NA
CDR3 protein: CASSPVQGNTEAFF
CDR3 DNA: TGTGCCAGCTCACCTGTACAGGGGAACACTGAAGCTTTCTTT

clone size: NA
J gene: TRBJ2-7
V gene: TRBV30
D gene: NA
CDR3 protein: CAWSVRASGPSYEQYF
CDR3 DNA: TGTGCCTGGAGTGTAAGGGCCAGCGGGCCCTCCTACGAGCAGTACTTC

clone size: few
J gene: TRBJ2-7
V gene: TRBV7-9
D gene: NA
CDR3 protein: CASRPGRGIDEQYF
CDR3 DNA: TGTGCCAGCCGGCCGGGCCGCGGCATCGACGAGCAGTACTTC

clone size: few
J gene: TRBJ2-7
V gene: TRBV14
D gene: TRBD2
CDR3 protein: CASRPSGNNYEQYF
CDR3 DNA: TGTGCCAGCCGCCCTAGCGGGAACAACTACGAGCAGTACTTC

clone size: few
J gene: TRBJ2-6
V gene: TRBV4-1
D gene: NA
CDR3 protein: CASSQGTARSGANVLTF
CDR3 DNA: TGCGCCAGCAGCCAAGGGACAGCACGCTCTGGGGCCAACGTCCTGACTTTC

clone size: few
J gene: TRBJ2-1
V gene: TRBV7-3
D gene: NA
CDR3 protein: CASSLRRVNSYNEQFF
CDR3 DNA: TGTGCCAGCAGCTTAAGGAGGGTTAACTCCTACAATGAGCAGTTCTTC

clone size: NA
J gene: TRBJ2-1
V gene: TRBV6-5
D gene: NA
CDR3 protein: CASSFDATSYNEQFF
CDR3 DNA: TGTGCCAGCAGTTTTGACGCCACTTCCTACAATGAGCAGTTCTTC

clone size: NA
J gene: TRBJ1-1
V gene: TRBV9
D gene: NA
CDR3 protein: CASSVTPEGRSTEAFF
CDR3 DNA: TGTGCCAGCAGCGTAACCCCAGAGGGGCGAAGCACTGAAGCTTTCTTT

clone size: many
J gene: TRBJ1-5
V gene: TRBV13
D gene: NA
CDR3 protein: CASSSNTGLSNQPQHF
CDR3 DNA: TGTGCCAGCAGCTCAAACACAGGGTTAAGCAATCAGCCCCAGCATTTT

clone size: NA
J gene: TRBJ2-3
V gene: TRBV29-1
D gene: NA
CDR3 protein: CSVARDGSDTQYF
CDR3 DNA: TGCAGCGTTGCACGGGACGGTTCGGATACGCAGTATTTT

clone size: few
J gene: TRBJ1-2
V gene: TRBV7-3
D gene: NA
CDR3 protein: CASSLRGFGYTF
CDR3 DNA: TGTGCCAGCAGCTTAAGAGGGTTTGGCTACACCTTC

clone size: few
J gene: TRBJ1-4
V gene: TRBV7-9
D gene: TRBD1
CDR3 protein: CASSFGQATNEKLFF
CDR3 DNA: TGTGCCAGCAGCTTCGGACAGGCAACTAATGAAAAACTGTTTTTT

clone size: many
J gene: TRBJ2-7
V gene: TRBV29-1
D gene: NA
CDR3 protein: CSVVKTYEQYF
CDR3 DNA: TGCAGCGTTGTAAAGACCTACGAGCAGTACTTC

clone size: NA
J gene: TRBJ2-7
V gene: TRBV9
D gene: TRBD2
CDR3 protein: CASSPRTSSYEQYF
CDR3 DNA: TGTGCCAGCAGCCCCCGGACTAGCTCCTACGAGCAGTACTTC

clone size: NA
J gene: TRBJ2-1
V gene: TRBV9
D gene: TRBD1
CDR3 protein: CASSNPQGAYNEQFF
CDR3 DNA: TGTGCCAGCAGCAACCCCCAGGGGGCCTACAATGAGCAGTTCTTC

clone size: few
J gene: TRBJ1-2
V gene: TRBV14
D gene: NA
CDR3 protein: CASSQNIGGPYGYTF
CDR3 DNA: TGTGCCAGCAGCCAAAATATTGGGGGTCCCTATGGCTACACCTTC

clone size: many
J gene: TRBJ1-6
V gene: TRBV9
D gene: NA
CDR3 protein: CASSVDGSPLHF
CDR3 DNA: TGTGCCAGCAGCGTAGACGGGTCACCCCTCCACTTT

clone size: few
J gene: TRBJ2-1
V gene: TRBV7-2
D gene: NA
CDR3 protein: CASSYGRASYNEQFF
CDR3 DNA: TGTGCCAGCAGTTACGGGCGAGCCAGCTACAATGAGCAGTTCTTC